Here is one TCR beta chain with its context. The source of the sample is a study of shared T cell receptors in the human thymus. TCRdb keeps only in-frame clones here, not all; method: immunoSEQ multiplex PCR. The repertoire holds some 760,000 clones, with 70% to 90% as singletons. This sample also belongs to another study, concerning human thymus T cells. That paper states: Thymus was obtained from resections taken during corrective heart surgery. Related studies noted strongly shared thymic repertoires across unrelated people.

Sequencing was carried out using thymocytes. This sequence was found in a girl under three years old with a congenital heart defect.

Here the CDR3 reads CASSQVVQAYYGYTF. As DNA, the CDR3 is TGCGCCAGCAGCCAAGTTGTACAGGCATACTATGGCTACACCTTC. The V call is TRBV4-3, the J call TRBJ1-2; TRBD1 is a possible D gene (5 bases). The ends were cut back, 1 base at V and 3 bases at J, with 12 bases in the middle. CDR1 and CDR2 from the germline V gene are LGHNA and YSLEER. The CDR3 has 15 residues.